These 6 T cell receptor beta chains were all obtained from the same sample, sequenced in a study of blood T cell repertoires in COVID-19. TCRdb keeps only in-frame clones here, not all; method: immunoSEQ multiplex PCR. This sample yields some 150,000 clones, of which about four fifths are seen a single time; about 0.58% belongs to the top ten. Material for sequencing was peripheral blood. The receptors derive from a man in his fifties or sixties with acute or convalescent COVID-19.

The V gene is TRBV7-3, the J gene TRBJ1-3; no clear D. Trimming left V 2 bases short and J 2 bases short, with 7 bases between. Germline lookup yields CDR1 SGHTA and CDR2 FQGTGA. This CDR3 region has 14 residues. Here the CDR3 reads CASSLSPAGNTIYF. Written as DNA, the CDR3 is TGTGCCAGCAGCTTATCTCCAGCTGGAAACACCATATATTTT.

The CDR3 reads CASSNRGRLGQPQHF. The CDR3 coding sequence is TGTGCCAGCAGCAATCGGGGGAGGCTGGGTCAGCCCCAGCATTTT. The V call is TRBV6-6, the J call TRBJ1-5; TRBD1 is a possible D gene (5 bases). CDR1 is MNHNY and CDR2 is SVGAGI in the germline V gene (reference sequence). Trimming left V 6 bases short and J 6 bases short, with 18 bases between. The CDR3 is 15 amino acids.

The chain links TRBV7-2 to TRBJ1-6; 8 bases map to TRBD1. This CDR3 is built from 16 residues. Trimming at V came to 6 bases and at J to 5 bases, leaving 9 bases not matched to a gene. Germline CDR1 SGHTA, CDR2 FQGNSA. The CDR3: CASRGPGTGNNSPLHF. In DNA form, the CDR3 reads TGTGCCAGCAGGGGACCCGGGACAGGAAATAATTCACCCCTCCACTTT.

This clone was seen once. The CDR3: CASSLVGGDHEQYF. CDR3 sequence (DNA): TGCGCCAGCAGCTTGGTTGGGGGGGATCACGAGCAGTACTTC. The rearrangement uses TRBV5-1 and TRBJ2-7, with 7 bases that match TRBD2. V trimming: 0 bases; J trimming: 5 bases; junction bases outside the gene matches: 5. The CDR3 is 14 residues long. Germline values: CDR1 SGHRS, CDR2 YFSETQ.

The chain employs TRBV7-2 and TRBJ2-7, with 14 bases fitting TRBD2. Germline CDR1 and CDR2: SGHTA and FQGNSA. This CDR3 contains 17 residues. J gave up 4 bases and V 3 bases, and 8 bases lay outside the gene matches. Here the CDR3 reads CASSLTSGGADAYEQYF. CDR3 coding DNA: TGTGCCAGCAGCTTGACTAGCGGGGGGGCTGATGCGTACGAGCAGTACTTC.

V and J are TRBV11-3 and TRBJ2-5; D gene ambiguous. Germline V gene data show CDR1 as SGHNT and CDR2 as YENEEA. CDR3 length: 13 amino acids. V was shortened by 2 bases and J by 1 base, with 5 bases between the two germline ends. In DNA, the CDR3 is TGTGCCAGCAGCTTAAACAGCCAAGAGACCCAGTACTTC. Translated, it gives CASSLNSQETQYF. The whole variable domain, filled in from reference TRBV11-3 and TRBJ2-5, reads EAGVVQSPRYKIIEKKQPVAFWCNPISGHNTLYWYLQNLGQGPELLIRYENEEAVDDSQLPKDRFSAERLKGVDSTLKIQPAELGDSAVYLCASSLNSQETQYFGPGTRLLVL.